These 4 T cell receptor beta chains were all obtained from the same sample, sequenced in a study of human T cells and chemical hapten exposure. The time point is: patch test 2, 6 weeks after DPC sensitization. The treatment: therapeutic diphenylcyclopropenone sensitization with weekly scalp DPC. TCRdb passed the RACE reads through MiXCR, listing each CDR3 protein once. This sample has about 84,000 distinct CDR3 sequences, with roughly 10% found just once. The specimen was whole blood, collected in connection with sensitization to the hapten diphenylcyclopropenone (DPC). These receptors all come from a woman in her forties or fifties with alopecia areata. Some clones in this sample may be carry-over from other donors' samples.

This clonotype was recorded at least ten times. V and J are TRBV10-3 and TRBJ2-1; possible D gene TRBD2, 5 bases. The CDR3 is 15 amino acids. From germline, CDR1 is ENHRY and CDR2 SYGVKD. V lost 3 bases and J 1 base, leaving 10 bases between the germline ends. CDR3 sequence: CAISDGVGSYNEQFF. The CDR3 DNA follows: TGTGCCATCAGTGACGGGGTCGGATCCTACAATGAGCAGTTCTTC.

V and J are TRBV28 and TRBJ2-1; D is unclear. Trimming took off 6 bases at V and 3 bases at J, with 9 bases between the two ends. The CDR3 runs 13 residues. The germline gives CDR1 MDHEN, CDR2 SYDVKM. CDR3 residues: CASSQTLYNEQFF. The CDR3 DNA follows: TGTGCCAGCAGCCAGACCCTCTACAATGAGCAGTTCTTC.

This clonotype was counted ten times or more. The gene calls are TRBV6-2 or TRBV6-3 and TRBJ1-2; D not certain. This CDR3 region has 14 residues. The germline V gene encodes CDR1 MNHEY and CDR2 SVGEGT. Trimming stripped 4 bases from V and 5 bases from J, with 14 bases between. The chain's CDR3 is CASSSTLGLYGYTF. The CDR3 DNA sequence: TGTGCCAGCAGTTCGACATTAGGTTTATATGGCTACACCTTC.

In DNA, the CDR3 is TGTGCCAGCAGTGACTCCTGGGCGGGAGGGCCTCCCAATGAGCAGTTCTTC. It codes for CASSDSWAGGPPNEQFF. This rearrangement joins TRBV6-4 to TRBJ2-1, with 9 bases aligning to TRBD2. V lost 0 bases, J lost 6 bases, and 9 bases stayed unmatched. Germline values: CDR1 MRHNA, CDR2 SNTAGT. The CDR3 runs 17 residues.